Presented here are 7 T cell receptor beta chains from one specimen sequenced in a study of persistence of HIV-infected CD4 T cells. No antigen is known for these receptors. The stimulus was an HIV-1 Gag 15-mer peptide pool, 0.9 to 1 ug/peptide/mL. CD40L/CD69 double-negative CD45RO-high memory CD4+ T cells were collected. The libraries were made with immunoSEQ version 4 in survey mode. Sequencing used immunoSEQ multiplex PCR; TCRdb keeps in-frame clones, though not all of them. Of about 64,000 clones listed, roughly 77% are singletons. The material was CD4+ T cells sorted from PBMCs after 18-hour stimulation, obtained from a patient who received antiretroviral therapy. The receptors here all came from an adult man with HIV who was CMV-seropositive.

This clone was seen a few times. The chain employs TRBV2 and TRBJ2-6; tentatively, D is TRBD1 (5 bases). Per the germline V gene, CDR1 is SNHLY and CDR2 is FYNNEI. V was shortened by 4 bases and J by 4 bases, with 11 bases between the two germline ends. This CDR3 spans 15 amino acids. In DNA form, the CDR3 reads TGTGCCAGCAGTGCCACGACAGACGGGGCCAACGTCCTGACTTTC. Translated, it gives CASSATTDGANVLTF. The full variable domain, its missing parts supplied by reference TRBV2 and TRBJ2-6, is EPEVTQTPSHQVTQMGQEVILRCVPISNHLYFYWYRQILGQKVEFLVSFYNNEISEKSEIFDDQFSVERPDGSNFTLKIRSTKLEDSAMYFCASSATTDGANVLTFGAGSRLTVL.

This clone was found a few times. The chain joins TRBV27 to TRBJ2-7; 8 bases align to TRBD1. This CDR3 has 15 amino acids. V shed 6 bases, J shed 2 bases, and the junction held 9 bases outside the gene matches. The germline gives CDR1 MNHEY, CDR2 SMNVEV (reference sequence). The DNA of the CDR3 is TGTGCCAGCAGGAAGCAGGGGGCGCTTCCCTACGAGCAGTACTTC. It yields the protein CASRKQGALPYEQYF.

This chain links TRBV12-3 or TRBV12-4 with TRBJ1-2; D is undetermined. This CDR3 has 13 amino acids. The V end was cut by 3 bases, the J end by 2 bases, with 7 bases between. The CDR3 protein is CASSFAENYGYTF. DNA for the CDR3: TGTGCCAGCAGTTTCGCAGAGAACTATGGCTACACCTTC.

V and J are TRBV7-2 and TRBJ2-2; 8 nucleotides align to TRBD1. CDR1 is SGHTA, CDR2 FQGNSA, per germline. Trimming at V came to 5 bases and at J to 6 bases, leaving 8 bases not matched to a gene. The CDR3 loop spans 15 amino acids. The CDR3, as DNA: TGTGCCAGCAGCCCCGGGACAGGCCTTCCCGGGGAGCTGTTTTTT. It translates to CASSPGTGLPGELFF.

The chain combines TRBV11-3 with TRBJ2-3; TRBD2 is a possible D gene (6 bases). Germline-derived CDR1 and CDR2 are SGHNT and YENEEA. V lost 3 bases and J lost 8, with 15 bases in between. The CDR3 is 14 residues long. Here the CDR3 DNA reads TGTGCCAGCAGCTTTAGCGGTACAGTCGTTACGCAGTATTTT. Translation: CASSFSGTVVTQYF. The full variable domain, its missing parts supplied by reference TRBV11-3 and TRBJ2-3, is EAGVVQSPRYKIIEKKQPVAFWCNPISGHNTLYWYLQNLGQGPELLIRYENEEAVDDSQLPKDRFSAERLKGVDSTLKIQPAELGDSAVYLCASSFSGTVVTQYFGPGTRLTVL.

The V gene is TRBV5-1, the J gene TRBJ1-2; 8 bases line up with TRBD1. This CDR3 has 14 residues. Germline V gene data show CDR1 as SGHRS and CDR2 as YFSETQ. V gave up 5 bases and J gave up 6 bases; unmatched junction bases: 9. CDR3 sequence reads: CASRPTTGGNGYTF. In DNA, the CDR3 is TGCGCCAGCAGACCTACCACAGGGGGTAATGGCTACACCTTC.

The chain employs TRBV7-9 and TRBJ1-1, with D maybe TRBD1 (6 bases). The CDR3 totals 17 residues. Looked up from germline, CDR1 is SEHNR and CDR2 is FQNEAQ (reference sequence). V was cut by 4 bases and J by 1 base, with 19 bases left in between. The CDR3 loop reads CASSSTQGRDPNTEAFF. The CDR3 nucleotides are TGTGCCAGCAGCTCGACACAGGGTCGAGACCCGAACACTGAAGCTTTCTTT.